The 24 T cell receptor beta chains below all came from one sample that was sequenced in a study of T cells after posttransplantation cyclophosphamide. Sequencing used immunoSEQ multiplex PCR; TCRdb keeps in-frame clones, though not all of them. Captured here are about 12,000 clones, none seen once; the top ten comprise more than 25%. A marrow graft followed busulfan-fludarabine conditioning, with cyclophosphamide on days +3 and +4. The sequencing used PBMCs, collected after allogeneic stem cell transplant with posttransplant cyclophosphamide. Source of these receptors: a female patient in her 40s who received an allogeneic stem cell transplant from an unrelated donor, was CMV-positive, and had acute GVHD only. Some T cells may originate from the graft donor.

In its sample, this clone was seen a few times. The CDR3 region is CASSSSGTPYLLTEAFF. For the CDR3, the DNA is TGTGCCAGCAGTTCATCCGGGACACCTTATCTACTCACTGAAGCTTTCTTT. The V gene is TRBV28, the J gene TRBJ1-1; maybe TRBD1 (6 bases). V was clipped by 4 bases and J by 4 bases, with 22 bases between them. The CDR3 length is 17 residues. The germline gives CDR1 MDHEN, CDR2 SYDVKM.

The chain employs TRBV28 and TRBJ2-5; 8 bases fit TRBD1. The last part of the DNA fits TRBJ2-7 better; the J call may be wrong. The CDR3 sequence is 13 residues long. The germline V gene encodes CDR1 MDHEN and CDR2 SYDVKM. CDR3 coding DNA: TGTGCCAGCAGGACAGGGGACCCCTACGAGCAGTACTTC. It specifies CASRTGDPYEQYF.

This clone ranks as medium-sized (0.01 to 0.1%). The chain couples TRBV6-6 to TRBJ2-1, with 10 positions matching TRBD2. Germline V gene sequence: CDR1 MNHNY, CDR2 SVGAGI (reference sequence). J lost 10 bases, V lost 7 bases, and 10 bases had no gene match. CDR3 length equals 14 residues. The CDR3 coding sequence is TGTGCCAGCACCTACTCGAAACTAGCGGGAGAGCAGTTCTTC. Translating it yields CASTYSKLAGEQFF.

The table lists this clone with many counts. V is TRBV4-1 and J is TRBJ2-5, with TRBD1 as a possible D gene (5 bases). Trimming removed 1 base at V and 5 bases at J, with 8 bases between. Germline V gene lookup returns CDR1 MGHRA and CDR2 YSYEKL. The CDR3 totals 13 residues. Here the CDR3 reads CASSQVPGETQYF. The CDR3 nucleotides are TGCGCCAGCAGCCAAGTGCCAGGGGAGACCCAGTACTTC.

The sample holds a few counts of this clone. The V call is TRBV18, the J call TRBJ2-5; TRBD2 is a possible D gene (6 bases). This CDR3 contains 14 residues. Trimming removed 3 bases at V and 1 base at J, with 9 bases between. The germline gives CDR1 KGHSH, CDR2 LQKENI. The CDR3, as DNA: TGTGCCAGCTCACCGCGGGGCGGCCAAGAGACCCAGTACTTC. Its protein product is CASSPRGGQETQYF. Full variable domain (missing parts from reference TRBV18 and TRBJ2-5): NAGVMQNPRHLVRRRGQEARLRCSPMKGHSHVYWYRQLPEEGLKFMVYLQKENIIDESGMPKERFSAEFPKEGPSILRIQQVVRGDSAAYFCASSPRGGQETQYFGPGTRLLVL.

In this sample, this clone turned up a few times. This chain joins TRBV7-2 and TRBJ1-2, with D unclear. Trimming pared 5 bases from V and 8 bases from J, leaving 12 bases between. Per germline, CDR1 SGHTA and CDR2 FQGNSA. CDR3 length equals 12 residues. The CDR3 nucleotides are TGTGCCAGCAGCCTCAGATGGGAGGGCTACACCTTC. Amino acids: CASSLRWEGYTF.

This clone was recorded a few times. V usage is TRBV5-4 and J usage is TRBJ2-5; maybe TRBD2 (5 bases). With 2 bases removed from V and 2 bases from J, the gap between germline ends came to 10 bases. Germline lookup yields CDR1 SGHNT and CDR2 YYREEE (reference sequence). CDR3 length equals 14 residues. The CDR3 DNA is TGTGCCAGCAGCTTAATCGGGGTACAAGAGACCCAGTACTTC. It specifies CASSLIGVQETQYF.

The chain has TRBV9 and TRBJ1-1; a weak D match, TRBD1 (5 bases). CDR1 and CDR2 from the germline V gene are SGDLS and YYNGEE. This CDR3 is 14 amino acids long. Deletions cut 2 bases from V and 2 bases from J, with 10 bases between. Here the CDR3 DNA reads TGTGCCAGCAGCGTCGGACAAACAAACACTGAAGCTTTCTTT. It translates to CASSVGQTNTEAFF.

V and J are TRBV9 and TRBJ2-3; D remains ambiguous. Between the trimmed V and J ends, which lost 5 bases and 6 bases, there was a span of 7 bases. The CDR3 has 11 residues. Germline loops: CDR1 SGDLS, CDR2 YYNGEE. CDR3 residues: CASRRGDTQYF. Here the CDR3 DNA reads TGTGCCAGCAGGCGCGGTGATACGCAGTATTTT.

In its sample, this clone was seen many times. The chain employs TRBV27 and TRBJ2-2; 7 nucleotides align to TRBD2. J was trimmed by 5 bases and V by 5 bases; bases with no gene match: 2. The CDR3 runs 13 residues. Germline V lookup: CDR1 MNHEY, CDR2 SMNVEV (reference sequence). The CDR3: CASSPAGTGELFF. The CDR3 DNA is TGTGCCAGCAGTCCAGCGGGAACCGGGGAGCTGTTTTTT.

This clone has ten or more counts. The chain has TRBV7-8 and TRBJ1-1; D is undetermined. The V and J ends lost 1 base and 6 bases respectively, with 12 bases between them. CDR1 and CDR2 (germline): SGHVS, FQNEAQ. The CDR3 covers 14 residues. The CDR3, as DNA: TGTGCCAGCAGCTTAGACGGGATTCGTGCTGAAGCTTTCTTT. This translates into CASSLDGIRAEAFF.

This clone was observed many times. V and J are TRBV7-9 and TRBJ1-2; tentative D call: TRBD1 (5 bases). Trimming left V 0 bases short and J 0 bases short, with 17 bases between. The V gene's germline CDR1 is SEHNR and CDR2 FQNEAQ (reference sequence). The CDR3 contains 18 residues. CDR3 sequence: CASSLAGGAIATNYGYTF. DNA of the CDR3: TGTGCCAGCAGCTTAGCGGGCGGGGCGATAGCTACTAACTATGGCTACACCTTC.

This chain uses TRBV18 with TRBJ2-7; 11 bases map to TRBD2. CDR1 and CDR2 (germline): KGHSH, LQKENI. The V and J ends lost 3 bases and 5 bases, in that order; junction bases with no gene match: 3. The CDR3 has 14 residues. The CDR3 DNA reads TGTGCCAGCTCACCTGTGACTAGCGGGAACGAGCAGTACTTC. This translates into CASSPVTSGNEQYF. The entire variable domain, with the rest obtained from reference TRBV18 and TRBJ2-7, is as follows: NAGVMQNPRHLVRRRGQEARLRCSPMKGHSHVYWYRQLPEEGLKFMVYLQKENIIDESGMPKERFSAEFPKEGPSILRIQQVVRGDSAAYFCASSPVTSGNEQYFGPGTRLTVT.

The table lists this clone with many counts. V is TRBV11-2 and J is TRBJ2-5, with TRBD1 matching 10 bases. Per the germline V gene, CDR1 is SGHAT and CDR2 is FQNNGV. With 5 bases clipped from V and 5 bases from J, the junction kept 14 bases outside the gene matches. The CDR3 covers 17 residues. The CDR3 reads CASSPSTGGALGETQYF. CDR3 DNA sequence: TGTGCCAGCAGCCCCTCGACAGGGGGCGCGCTTGGGGAGACCCAGTACTTC.

This clone has a count of ten or more. The gene calls are TRBV5-1 and TRBJ1-5; tentative D call: TRBD1 (6 bases). Per germline, CDR1 SGHRS and CDR2 YFSETQ. Trimming stripped 4 bases from V and 0 bases from J, with 14 bases between. CDR3 length: 16 amino acids. CDR3 residues: CASSPSGGYSNQPQHF. The DNA for the CDR3 is TGCGCCAGCAGCCCCTCGGGGGGCTATAGCAATCAGCCCCAGCATTTT.

This clone was recorded many times. V gene TRBV5-1 combines with J gene TRBJ2-7; maybe TRBD1 (6 bases). CDR1 SGHRS and CDR2 YFSETQ come from the germline V gene. The CDR3 length is 13 residues. Trimming cost V 3 bases and J 2 bases, with 9 bases left between them. The CDR3 coding sequence is TGCGCCAGCAGCTGGGACAAGACCTACGAGCAGTACTTC. It encodes CASSWDKTYEQYF.

This clone was picked up a small number of times. This sequence joins TRBV28 and TRBJ2-3, with 8 bases identical to TRBD1. From germline, CDR1 is MDHEN and CDR2 SYDVKM. V lost 8 bases and J lost 5; bases outside the gene matches: 9. This CDR3 spans 14 amino acids. CDR3 nucleotide sequence: TGTGCCAGCCTGACAGGGGTTGAACAAGATACGCAGTATTTT. Translating gives CASLTGVEQDTQYF.

This clone was seen many times. The genes are TRBV5-1 and TRBJ2-5; TRBD2 agrees at 8 bases. V lost 0 bases and J lost 5; bases outside the gene matches: 6. From germline, CDR1 is SGHRS and CDR2 YFSETQ. This CDR3 spans 15 amino acids. The CDR3 is CASSLEGLVYETQYF. The CDR3 DNA follows: TGCGCCAGCAGCTTGGAGGGACTAGTATATGAGACCCAGTACTTC. The variable domain in full, completed from reference TRBV5-1 and TRBJ2-5, reads KAGVTQTPRYLIKTRGQQVTLSCSPISGHRSVSWYQQTPGQGLQFLFEYFSETQRNKGNFPGRFSGRQFSNSRSEMNVSTLELGDSALYLCASSLEGLVYETQYFGPGTRLLVL.

This clone was found many times. The rearrangement links TRBV6-5 to TRBJ2-7; TRBD1 aligns across 7 bases. The CDR3 is made up of 14 amino acids. After removal of 0 bases from V and 5 bases from J, the junction contained 4 bases not matched to a gene. Germline-derived CDR1 and CDR2 are MNHEY and SVGAGI. In DNA form, the CDR3 reads TGTGCCAGCAGTTACTCGTTAGGGGGCGACGAGCAGTACTTC. It codes for CASSYSLGGDEQYF.

This clone was observed at least ten times. The rearrangement uses TRBV14 and TRBJ1-1; no reliable D call. This CDR3 spans 15 amino acids. Germline V gene data show CDR1 as SGHDN and CDR2 as FVKESK. With 0 bases removed from V and 5 bases from J, the gap between germline ends came to 13 bases. CDR3: CASSQDPPGGTEAFF. CDR3 nucleotides: TGTGCCAGCAGCCAAGATCCCCCGGGTGGAACTGAAGCTTTCTTT. Full variable domain (missing parts from reference TRBV14 and TRBJ1-1): EAGVTQFPSHSVIEKGQTVTLRCDPISGHDNLYWYRRVMGKEIKFLLHFVKESKQDESGMPNNRFLAERTGGTYSTLKVQPAELEDSGVYFCASSQDPPGGTEAFFGQGTRLTVV.

The table lists this clone with a few counts. This is likely an artifact of a read error, given a far larger clone one base away. This rearrangement joins TRBV6-5 to TRBJ1-6, with D possibly TRBD1 on 6 matching bases. The CDR3 sequence is 15 residues long. The V end was cut by 7 bases, the J end by 7 bases, with 17 bases between. CDR1 is MNHEY, CDR2 SVGAGI, per germline. The CDR3 is CASNKGGRGNSPLHF. Written as DNA, the CDR3 is TGTGCCAGCAACAAGGGGGGGCGAGGAAATTCACCCCTCCACTTT.

Many counts were recorded for this clone. V is TRBV4-3 and J is TRBJ1-2; TRBD1 matches at 7 bases. The ends lost 3 bases at V and 4 bases at J; junction bases unmatched: 23. CDR1 is LGHNA and CDR2 is YSLEER in the germline V gene. CDR3 length equals 20 residues. The CDR3 reads CASSQDLQGIASPVSYGYTF. CDR3 DNA sequence: TGCGCCAGCAGCCAGGATTTACAGGGGATCGCTTCGCCCGTTAGCTATGGCTACACCTTC.

This clone occurred many times. The V and J genes are TRBV27 and TRBJ2-2, with D perhaps matching TRBD2 (5 bases). Germline V gene data show CDR1 as MNHEY and CDR2 as SMNVEV (reference sequence). V shed 4 bases and J shed 4 bases, with 16 bases lying between them. CDR3 length equals 16 residues. The CDR3 loop reads CASSSTLEFLTGELFF. The CDR3 DNA reads TGTGCCAGCAGTTCTACACTAGAATTCCTCACCGGGGAGCTGTTTTTT.

This clone was detected only a few times. The J gene is TRBJ1-2, the V gene TRBV29-1; 8 bases map to TRBD1. The CDR3 has 13 residues. Looked up from germline, CDR1 is SQVTM and CDR2 is ANQGSEA. Unmatched junction bases numbered 5, after V lost 4 bases and J lost 4 bases. This chain's CDR3 is CSVGQGNGYGYTF. The CDR3 DNA follows: TGCAGCGTTGGACAGGGGAATGGCTATGGCTACACCTTC.